The rows below give T cell receptor beta chains drawn from one sample of a study of blood T cells in healthy people across ages. TCRdb re-called the 5' RACE reads with MiXCR, one entry per CDR3 protein. The sample comprises fewer than 2 million distinct CDR3 sequences, approximately 39% of which are singletons, and roughly 23% rests with the top ten. Material: blood. The receptors were gathered from a human donor in good health. CDR3s include the opening cysteine and the closing phenylalanine or tryptophan. Each record gives: J gene, V gene, CDR3 length, D gene, CDR3 protein. The D gene is left open where the match is weak.

j_gene: TRBJ2-2; v_gene: TRBV5-1; len: 24; d_gene: TRBD1; CDR3aa: CASSSPEFLGSGTAALWGTGELFF
j_gene: TRBJ2-3; v_gene: TRBV25-1; len: 14; d_gene: -; CDR3aa: CASSDDGGTDTQYF
j_gene: TRBJ1-2; v_gene: TRBV20-1; len: 17; d_gene: -; CDR3aa: CSASPPGFSRENYGYTF
j_gene: TRBJ2-1; v_gene: TRBV7-9; len: 12; d_gene: -; CDR3aa: CASSLVGVEQFF
j_gene: TRBJ2-1; v_gene: TRBV20-1; len: 14; d_gene: TRBD1; CDR3aa: CSATKQGWDNEQFF
j_gene: TRBJ2-7; v_gene: TRBV29-1; len: 12; d_gene: -; CDR3aa: CSVKGLRYEQYF
j_gene: TRBJ1-1; v_gene: TRBV4-3; len: 14; d_gene: -; CDR3aa: CASSQDTRAVEAFF
j_gene: TRBJ1-5; v_gene: TRBV6-2/TRBV6-3; len: 14; d_gene: -; CDR3aa: CASSYEYSNQPQHF
j_gene: TRBJ1-2; v_gene: TRBV9; len: 15; d_gene: TRBD1; CDR3aa: CASSARDRDINGYTF
j_gene: TRBJ1-1; v_gene: TRBV3-1; len: 16; d_gene: TRBD1; CDR3aa: CASSQDPGTVYSEAFF
j_gene: TRBJ2-5; v_gene: TRBV5-4; len: 15; d_gene: -; CDR3aa: CASSTPTGDQETQYF
j_gene: TRBJ1-5; v_gene: TRBV12-3/TRBV12-4; len: 17; d_gene: -; CDR3aa: CASSLALSGAGREPQHF
j_gene: TRBJ2-3; v_gene: TRBV5-1; len: 14; d_gene: -; CDR3aa: CASSSGTPRDTQYF
j_gene: TRBJ2-2; v_gene: TRBV7-9; len: 16; d_gene: -; CDR3aa: CASSPRMGEDTGELFF
j_gene: TRBJ2-7; v_gene: TRBV7-9; len: 17; d_gene: -; CDR3aa: CASSLDFGGASSYEQYF
j_gene: TRBJ1-1; v_gene: TRBV7-8; len: 14; d_gene: -; CDR3aa: CASSPGTSKTGAFF
j_gene: TRBJ2-1; v_gene: TRBV4-1; len: 16; d_gene: TRBD2; CDR3aa: CASSLLGLADCNEQFF
j_gene: TRBJ1-1; v_gene: TRBV19; len: 16; d_gene: -; CDR3aa: CASKGVLLPVNTEAFF
j_gene: TRBJ1-4; v_gene: TRBV9; len: 13; d_gene: -; CDR3aa: CASSVGGGEKLFF
j_gene: TRBJ2-3; v_gene: TRBV27; len: 16; d_gene: TRBD1; CDR3aa: CASNLGTAGSLDTQYF
j_gene: TRBJ1-5; v_gene: TRBV10-3; len: 13; d_gene: -; CDR3aa: CAISPTEGQPQHF
j_gene: TRBJ1-5; v_gene: TRBV6-6; len: 13; d_gene: -; CDR3aa: CASSYSSAQPQHF
j_gene: TRBJ2-6; v_gene: TRBV5-1; len: 19; d_gene: TRBD1; CDR3aa: CASSFGTGGTFSGANVLTF
j_gene: TRBJ1-1; v_gene: TRBV27; len: 13; d_gene: -; CDR3aa: CASSLDVNTETFF
j_gene: TRBJ2-3; v_gene: TRBV11-2; len: 14; d_gene: -; CDR3aa: CASSTGPRTDTQYF
j_gene: TRBJ2-1; v_gene: TRBV10-3; len: 14; d_gene: TRBD1; CDR3aa: CAISDVQGANEQFF
j_gene: TRBJ1-6; v_gene: TRBV7-2; len: 12; d_gene: -; CDR3aa: CASSLSEGALHF
j_gene: TRBJ2-1; v_gene: TRBV7-2; len: 14; d_gene: TRBD2; CDR3aa: CASSFSGGEDEQFF
j_gene: TRBJ2-3; v_gene: TRBV7-2; len: 15; d_gene: TRBD2; CDR3aa: CASSLGAGGQDTQYF
j_gene: TRBJ2-4; v_gene: TRBV7-9; len: 12; d_gene: -; CDR3aa: CASSLALGIQYF
j_gene: TRBJ2-3; v_gene: TRBV9; len: 17; d_gene: TRBD2; CDR3aa: CASSVAPSGGRTDTQYF
j_gene: TRBJ2-1; v_gene: TRBV7-9; len: 15; d_gene: TRBD2; CDR3aa: CASSHELAGVGEQFF
j_gene: TRBJ2-1; v_gene: TRBV14; len: 18; d_gene: -; CDR3aa: CASSQDPLAGSSYNEQFF
j_gene: TRBJ2-1; v_gene: TRBV5-6; len: 15; d_gene: -; CDR3aa: CASSLGWLARDEQFF
j_gene: TRBJ2-4; v_gene: TRBV5-1; len: 16; d_gene: TRBD2; CDR3aa: CASSLALAGGPPKQYF
j_gene: -; v_gene: TRBV6-5; len: 14; d_gene: TRBD1; CDR3aa: CASSAGQVKGEQYF
j_gene: TRBJ1-2; v_gene: TRBV21-1; len: 15; d_gene: -; CDR3aa: CASSPRGMTPIGYTF
j_gene: TRBJ2-3; v_gene: TRBV12-3/TRBV12-4; len: 16; d_gene: TRBD2; CDR3aa: CASSPREGPPQDTQYF
j_gene: TRBJ1-4; v_gene: TRBV20-1; len: 14; d_gene: -; CDR3aa: CSARGRATNEKLFF
j_gene: TRBJ1-1; v_gene: TRBV10-3; len: 16; d_gene: TRBD1; CDR3aa: CAISEGDRGGNTEAFF
j_gene: TRBJ1-2; v_gene: TRBV29-1; len: 13; d_gene: TRBD1; CDR3aa: CSVMTGHNYGYTF
j_gene: TRBJ1-2; v_gene: TRBV20-1; len: 17; d_gene: TRBD1; CDR3aa: CSARDWLGTGEGYGYTF
j_gene: TRBJ2-1; v_gene: TRBV27; len: 14; d_gene: TRBD1; CDR3aa: CASSRGDRVDEQFF
j_gene: TRBJ1-1; v_gene: TRBV20-1; len: 13; d_gene: -; CDR3aa: CSARSDLHPEAFF
j_gene: TRBJ2-5; v_gene: TRBV28; len: 15; d_gene: TRBD1; CDR3aa: CASSLRGQGGETQYF